This T cell receptor (beta chain) was recovered during a study of response to subunit inactivated influenza vaccine. The CDR3 runs 13 residues. The V segment lost 5 bases and the J segment 5 bases; nucleotides outside the gene matches: 5. TCRdb used MiXCR to reprocess the RT-PCR reads, holding one entry per CDR3 protein. This sample has about 570,000 distinct CDR3 sequences, with around 11% found just once. This clonotype has more than one count but fewer than ten. These data were also filed under a second study, of T cells expressing NK-cell markers. Per that study: Production of TCR beta cDNA relied on 5'RACE template switching with UMIs. Among the experiments, several used an anti-gamma-delta TCR antibody to restrict sorting to alpha-beta TCR T cells.

J is TRBJ1-1 and V is TRBV12-3 or TRBV12-4; 7 bases align to TRBD1. The sequencing here drew on PBMCs from blood, taken on the day of vaccination. The origin of this receptor is a man aged 50 to 59 who received an inactivated influenza vaccine. CDR3 residues: CASSQGGSTEAFF. The CDR3 DNA reads TGTGCCAGCAGTCAAGGGGGCTCGACTGAAGCTTTCTTT.